This T cell receptor (beta chain) emerged from a study of blood T cell repertoires in COVID-19. Study-wide background: T cells, B-cell-depleted T cells, or PBMCs provided the cDNA or gDNA that served as material.

TCRdb's copy holds only in-frame clones and misses some; the assay was immunoSEQ multiplex PCR. The repertoire holds approximately 200,000 clones, with around 94% as singletons. The TCR was taken from a man aged 25-40 years with COVID-19, enrolled during active disease. The sequenced sample was peripheral blood.

The CDR3 region is CASSPQGARGNTEAFF. CDR3 bases: TGTGCCAGCAGTCCCCAGGGGGCGCGGGGGAACACTGAAGCTTTCTTT. V is TRBV28 and J is TRBJ1-1; 8 bases agree with TRBD1. With V trimmed by 5 bases and J by 1 base, 9 bases remained unmatched. The CDR3 is made up of 16 amino acids. Germline values: CDR1 MDHEN, CDR2 SYDVKM.